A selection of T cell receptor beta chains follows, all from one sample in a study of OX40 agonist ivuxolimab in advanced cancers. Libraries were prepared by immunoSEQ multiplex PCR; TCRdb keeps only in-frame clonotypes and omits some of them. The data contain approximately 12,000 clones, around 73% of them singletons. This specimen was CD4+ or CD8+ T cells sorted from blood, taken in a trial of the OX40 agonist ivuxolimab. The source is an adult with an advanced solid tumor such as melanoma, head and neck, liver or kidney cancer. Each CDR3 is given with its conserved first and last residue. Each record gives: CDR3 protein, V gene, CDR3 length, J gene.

CDR3: CASSPSTTNEQFF
V: TRBV14
length: 13
J: TRBJ2-1

CDR3: CSASLVQPPLF
V: TRBV20-1
length: 11
J: TRBJ2-1

CDR3: CASQRQGLSDEQYF
V: TRBV2
length: 14
J: TRBJ2-7

CDR3: CASSLEGGPSYEQYF
V: TRBV27
length: 15
J: TRBJ2-7

CDR3: CASSTPGLAGTGSYNEQFF
V: TRBV9
length: 19
J: TRBJ2-1

CDR3: CASSQDPGQGTDTQYF
V: TRBV4-1
length: 16
J: TRBJ2-3

CDR3: CASSPTSQGNEQFF
V: TRBV27
length: 14
J: TRBJ2-1

CDR3: CASSTSNEQFF
V: TRBV7-8
length: 11
J: TRBJ2-1

CDR3: CASSERTSGSYEQYF
V: TRBV6-1
length: 15
J: TRBJ2-7

CDR3: CASSLDRGSTNEKLFF
V: TRBV7-9
length: 16
J: TRBJ1-4

CDR3: CASSVVGTGEVTDTQYF
V: TRBV9
length: 17
J: TRBJ2-3

CDR3: CASSYLAGVAGELFF
V: TRBV6-5
length: 15
J: TRBJ2-2

CDR3: CASSYDGGTEAFF
V: TRBV6-5
length: 13
J: TRBJ1-1

CDR3: CASSVPPDSYEQYF
V: TRBV9
length: 14
J: TRBJ2-7

CDR3: CSVVYDGVYEQYF
V: TRBV29-1
length: 13
J: TRBJ2-7

CDR3: CASSRQGFDGYTF
V: TRBV28
length: 13
J: TRBJ1-2

CDR3: CASSPDRGTGELFF
V: TRBV7-7
length: 14
J: TRBJ2-2

CDR3: CASSVDSASYEQYF
V: TRBV9
length: 14
J: TRBJ2-7

CDR3: CASSLHSGSYEQYF
V: TRBV5-1
length: 14
J: TRBJ2-7

CDR3: CASSQSERGLADSYEQYF
V: TRBV23-1
length: 18
J: .

CDR3: CAWNRLAGAYNEQFF
V: TRBV30
length: 15
J: TRBJ2-1

CDR3: CASSLQGQGQGAQYF
V: TRBV11-2
length: 15
J: TRBJ2-5

CDR3: CASSELGARYNEQFF
V: TRBV10-2
length: 15
J: TRBJ2-1

CDR3: CAWSQYGGRTNYGYTF
V: TRBV30
length: 16
J: TRBJ1-2

CDR3: CASSGDSEQFF
V: TRBV7-9
length: 11
J: TRBJ2-1

CDR3: CASSLADYHYEQYF
V: TRBV7-9
length: 14
J: TRBJ2-7

CDR3: CASTNSPNTGGIADTQYF
V: TRBV21-1
length: 18
J: TRBJ2-3

CDR3: CASSDWEYTEAFF
V: TRBV6-4
length: 13
J: TRBJ1-1

CDR3: CASRPGEGYNEQFF
V: TRBV4-1
length: 14
J: TRBJ2-1

CDR3: CAISEIGGPYEQYF
V: TRBV10-3
length: 14
J: TRBJ2-7

CDR3: CASSLAQGGETQYF
V: TRBV7-9
length: 14
J: TRBJ2-5

CDR3: CASTEPGQGHPEQYF
V: TRBV7-9
length: 15
J: TRBJ2-7

CDR3: CASSATSGYEQYF
V: TRBV9
length: 13
J: TRBJ2-7

CDR3: CASSSGLEPYEQYF
V: TRBV27
length: 14
J: TRBJ2-7

CDR3: CASSLVSLEGAKNIQYF
V: TRBV11-2
length: 17
J: TRBJ2-4

CDR3: CASSWEDGRYNEQFF
V: TRBV6-5
length: 15
J: TRBJ2-1

CDR3: CASSDDSGPDGEKLFF
V: TRBV6-1
length: 16
J: TRBJ1-4

CDR3: CASSQDSAGGLGEQYF
V: TRBV21-1
length: 16
J: TRBJ2-7

CDR3: CASSPGETNEKLFF
V: TRBV7-9
length: 14
J: TRBJ1-4

CDR3: CASSPRRTGDGELFF
V: TRBV18
length: 15
J: TRBJ2-2

CDR3: CASSDGQGAADTQYF
V: TRBV6-1
length: 15
J: TRBJ2-3

CDR3: CASTPGPGVNYEQYF
V: TRBV6-6
length: 15
J: TRBJ2-7

CDR3: CASSLGGQTYEQYF
V: TRBV5-6
length: 14
J: TRBJ2-7

CDR3: CAWSVLQVGEQYF
V: TRBV30
length: 13
J: TRBJ2-7

CDR3: CASSLREVNEQYF
V: TRBV13
length: 13
J: .

CDR3: CASSVDSYDNEQFF
V: TRBV6-5
length: 14
J: TRBJ2-1

CDR3: CASSLRSASPSSYNEQFF
V: TRBV11-3
length: 18
J: TRBJ2-1

CDR3: CASSLAQGEYEQYF
V: TRBV5-1
length: 14
J: TRBJ2-7

CDR3: CASSAGTGGFYEQYF
V: TRBV19
length: 15
J: TRBJ2-7

CDR3: CASGGGTSSYEQYF
V: TRBV2
length: 14
J: TRBJ2-7

CDR3: CASSPGAGGPLTDTQYF
V: TRBV18
length: 17
J: TRBJ2-3

CDR3: CASSLVMRGGLDGYTF
V: TRBV7-9
length: 16
J: TRBJ1-2

CDR3: CAWRRGVAGGPGELFF
V: TRBV30
length: 16
J: TRBJ2-2

CDR3: CASSESTESGELFF
V: TRBV6-4
length: 14
J: TRBJ2-2

CDR3: CASSMSRDEEQFF
V: TRBV9
length: 13
J: TRBJ2-1

CDR3: CASSGGNADTQYF
V: TRBV2
length: 13
J: TRBJ2-3

CDR3: CSVADEEGNTEAFF
V: TRBV29-1
length: 14
J: TRBJ1-1

CDR3: CASSELNGGYEQYF
V: TRBV6-1
length: 14
J: .

CDR3: CASSQRLGGSRGDTQYF
V: TRBV14
length: 17
J: TRBJ2-3